This T cell receptor beta chain originates from a study of T cells in Graves' hyperthyroidism and ophthalmopathy. Amplification of TCR beta CDR3 regions was performed using RNA transcripts as template. First-round RT-PCR targeting the TCR CDR3 was performed with the HTBI primer set. MiXCR, run by TCRdb on the multiplex PCR reads, gives a single entry per CDR3 protein. The repertoire consists of approximately 430,000 distinct CDR3 sequences, with roughly 15% occurring once and the leading ten covering approximately 13%. This clonotype was detected ten times or more. The ends were cut back, 6 bases at V and 0 bases at J, with 9 bases in the middle. The V gene's germline CDR1 is MNHNS and CDR2 SASEGT. The CDR3 loop spans 13 amino acids.

The receptor was derived from a man aged 18 to 30 with Graves' ophthalmopathy. The J gene is TRBJ2-7, the V gene TRBV6-1, with D perhaps matching TRBD2 (5 bases). Input material: blood. CDR3 loop: CASRRALSYEQYF. The CDR3, as DNA: TGTGCCAGCAGGAGGGCCCTCTCCTACGAGCAGTACTTC.